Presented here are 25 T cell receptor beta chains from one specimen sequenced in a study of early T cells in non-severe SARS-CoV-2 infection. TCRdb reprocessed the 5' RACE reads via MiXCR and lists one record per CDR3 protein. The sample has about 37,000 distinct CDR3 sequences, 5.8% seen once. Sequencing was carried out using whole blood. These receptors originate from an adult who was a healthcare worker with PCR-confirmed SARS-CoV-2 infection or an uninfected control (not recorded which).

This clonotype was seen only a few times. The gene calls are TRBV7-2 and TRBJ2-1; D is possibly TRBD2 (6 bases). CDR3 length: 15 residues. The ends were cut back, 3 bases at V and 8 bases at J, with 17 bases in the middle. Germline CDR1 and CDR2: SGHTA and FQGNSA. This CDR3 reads CASSFGLGGPDEQFF. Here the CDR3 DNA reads TGTGCCAGCAGCTTTGGGCTGGGGGGACCGGATGAGCAGTTCTTC.

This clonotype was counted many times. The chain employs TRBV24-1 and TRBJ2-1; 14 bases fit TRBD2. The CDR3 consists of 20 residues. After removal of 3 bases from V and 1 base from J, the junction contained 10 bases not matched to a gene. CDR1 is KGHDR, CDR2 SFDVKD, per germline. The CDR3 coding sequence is TGTGCCACCAGTGATCAGGCCGGGACTAGCGGGAGCAGGTCCTACAATGAGCAGTTCTTC. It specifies CATSDQAGTSGSRSYNEQFF.

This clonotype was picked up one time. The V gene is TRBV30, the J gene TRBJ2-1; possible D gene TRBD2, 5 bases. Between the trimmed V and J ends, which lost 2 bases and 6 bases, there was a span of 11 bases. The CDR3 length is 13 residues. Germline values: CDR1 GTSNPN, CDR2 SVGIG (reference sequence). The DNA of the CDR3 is TGTGCCTGGAGTTCGCTAGCAGGCAATGAGCAGTTCTTC. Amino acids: CAWSSLAGNEQFF.

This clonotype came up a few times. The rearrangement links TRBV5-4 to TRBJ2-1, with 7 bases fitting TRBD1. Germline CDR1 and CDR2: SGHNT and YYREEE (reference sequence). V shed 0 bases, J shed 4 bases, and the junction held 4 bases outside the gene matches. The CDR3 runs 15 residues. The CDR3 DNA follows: TGTGCCAGCAGCTTGGTAGGGGGCGCGTACAATGAGCAGTTCTTC. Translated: CASSLVGGAYNEQFF.

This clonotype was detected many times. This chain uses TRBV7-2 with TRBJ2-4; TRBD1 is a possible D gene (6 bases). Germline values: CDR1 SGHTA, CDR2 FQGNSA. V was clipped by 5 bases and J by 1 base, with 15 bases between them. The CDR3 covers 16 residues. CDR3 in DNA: TGTGCCAGCAGCGGCCGACAGGCGAGGGCCAAAAACATTCAGTACTTC. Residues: CASSGRQARAKNIQYF.

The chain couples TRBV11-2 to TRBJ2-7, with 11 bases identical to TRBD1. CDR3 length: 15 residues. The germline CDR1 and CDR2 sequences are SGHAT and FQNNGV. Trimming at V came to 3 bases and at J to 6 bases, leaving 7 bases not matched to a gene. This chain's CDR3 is CASSFTSGTGGEQYF. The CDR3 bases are TGTGCCAGCAGCTTTACATCCGGGACAGGGGGCGAGCAGTACTTC. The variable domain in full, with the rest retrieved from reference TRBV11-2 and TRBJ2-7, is EAGVAQSPRYKIIEKRQSVAFWCNPISGHATLYWYQQILGQGPKLLIQFQNNGVVDDSQLPKDRFSAERLKGVDSTLKIQPAKLEDSAVYLCASSFTSGTGGEQYFGPGTRLTVT.

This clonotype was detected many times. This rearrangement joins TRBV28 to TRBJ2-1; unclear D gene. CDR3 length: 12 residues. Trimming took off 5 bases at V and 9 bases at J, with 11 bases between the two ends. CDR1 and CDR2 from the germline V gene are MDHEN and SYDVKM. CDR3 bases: TGTGCCAGCAGTCTCAGGCGCGTTGAGCAGTTCTTC. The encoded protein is CASSLRRVEQFF. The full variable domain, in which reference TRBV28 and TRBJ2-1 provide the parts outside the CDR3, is DVKVTQSSRYLVKRTGEKVFLECVQDMDHENMFWYRQDPGLGLRLIYFSYDVKMKEKGDIPEGYSVSREKKERFSLILESASTNQTSMYLCASSLRRVEQFFGPGTRLTVL.

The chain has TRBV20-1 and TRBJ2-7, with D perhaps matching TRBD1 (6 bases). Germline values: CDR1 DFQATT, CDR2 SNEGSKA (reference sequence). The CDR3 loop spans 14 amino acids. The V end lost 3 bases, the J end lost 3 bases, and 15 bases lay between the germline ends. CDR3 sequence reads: CSASPVDSRYEQYF. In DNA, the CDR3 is TGCAGTGCTAGCCCCGTGGACAGCCGCTACGAGCAGTACTTC.

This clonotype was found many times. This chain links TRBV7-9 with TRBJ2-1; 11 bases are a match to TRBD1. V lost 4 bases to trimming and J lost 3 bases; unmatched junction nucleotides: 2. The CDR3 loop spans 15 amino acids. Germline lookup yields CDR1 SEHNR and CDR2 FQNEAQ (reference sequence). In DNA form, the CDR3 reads TGTGCCAGCAGCTCGGGACAGGGGGACTACAATGAGCAGTTCTTC. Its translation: CASSSGQGDYNEQFF.

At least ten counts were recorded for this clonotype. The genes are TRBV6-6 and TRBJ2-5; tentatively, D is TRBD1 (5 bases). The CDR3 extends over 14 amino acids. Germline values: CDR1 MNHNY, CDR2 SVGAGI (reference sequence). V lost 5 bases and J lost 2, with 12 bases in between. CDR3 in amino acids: CASSTRTRQETQYF. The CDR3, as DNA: TGTGCCAGCAGTACCCGGACACGTCAAGAGACCCAGTACTTC.

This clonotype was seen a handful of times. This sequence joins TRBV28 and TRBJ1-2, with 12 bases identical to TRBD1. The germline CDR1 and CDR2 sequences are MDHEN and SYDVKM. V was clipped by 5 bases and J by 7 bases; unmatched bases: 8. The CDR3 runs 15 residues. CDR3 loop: CASSTPGQGASGYTF. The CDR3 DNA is TGTGCCAGCAGTACTCCGGGACAGGGGGCTTCTGGCTACACCTTC.

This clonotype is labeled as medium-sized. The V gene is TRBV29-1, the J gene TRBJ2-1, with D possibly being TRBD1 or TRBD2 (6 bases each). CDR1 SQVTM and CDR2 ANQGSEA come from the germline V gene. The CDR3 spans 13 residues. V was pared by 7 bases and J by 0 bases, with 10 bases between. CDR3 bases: TGCAGCGCGGAGGGGGACTCCTACAATGAGCAGTTCTTC. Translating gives CSAEGDSYNEQFF.

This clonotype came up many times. CDR3 sequence (DNA): TGTGCCAGCAGTTCCAGGGGTGTTGGGGCCAACGTCCTGACTTTC. It translates to CASSSRGVGANVLTF. The rearrangement links TRBV2 to TRBJ2-6; D might be TRBD1 (6 bases). Trimming cost V 5 bases and J 3 bases, with 11 bases left between them. CDR1 and CDR2 (germline): SNHLY, FYNNEI. The length of the CDR3 is 15 residues.

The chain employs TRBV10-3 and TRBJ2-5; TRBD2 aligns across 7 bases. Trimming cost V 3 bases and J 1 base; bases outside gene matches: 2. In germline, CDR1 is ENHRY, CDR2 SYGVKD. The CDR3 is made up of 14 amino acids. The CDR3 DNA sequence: TGTGCCATCAGTGACCCGGGAGGCCAAGAGACCCAGTACTTC. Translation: CAISDPGGQETQYF.

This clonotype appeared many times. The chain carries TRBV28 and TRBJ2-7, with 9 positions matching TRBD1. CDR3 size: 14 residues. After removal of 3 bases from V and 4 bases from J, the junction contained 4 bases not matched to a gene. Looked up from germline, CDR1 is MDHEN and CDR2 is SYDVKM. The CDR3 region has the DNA TGTGCCAGCAGTTTGGGGACAGGGCGGTACGAGCAGTACTTC. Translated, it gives CASSLGTGRYEQYF.

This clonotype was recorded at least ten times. CDR3 region: CASSRDSNYGYTF. CDR3 in DNA: TGTGCCAGTAGTCGGGACAGTAACTATGGCTACACCTTC. V usage is TRBV19 and J usage is TRBJ1-2; 7 bases match TRBD1. J gave up 1 base and V 5 bases, and 1 base lay outside the gene matches. This CDR3 comprises 13 residues. Germline V lookup: CDR1 LNHDA, CDR2 SQIVND (reference sequence).

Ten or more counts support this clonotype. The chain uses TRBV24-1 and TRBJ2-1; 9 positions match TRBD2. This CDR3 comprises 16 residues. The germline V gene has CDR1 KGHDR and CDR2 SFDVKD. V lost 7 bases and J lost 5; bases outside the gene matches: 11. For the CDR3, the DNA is TGTGCCACCAGGGCAAGCGGGAGGAGGGGGGACAATGAGCAGTTCTTC. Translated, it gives CATRASGRRGDNEQFF.

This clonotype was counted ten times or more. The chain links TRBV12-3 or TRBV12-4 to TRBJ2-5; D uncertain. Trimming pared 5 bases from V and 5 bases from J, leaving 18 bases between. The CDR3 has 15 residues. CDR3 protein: CASSPTQLFGETQYF. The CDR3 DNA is TGTGCCAGCAGTCCCACCCAGCTGTTTGGGGAGACCCAGTACTTC.

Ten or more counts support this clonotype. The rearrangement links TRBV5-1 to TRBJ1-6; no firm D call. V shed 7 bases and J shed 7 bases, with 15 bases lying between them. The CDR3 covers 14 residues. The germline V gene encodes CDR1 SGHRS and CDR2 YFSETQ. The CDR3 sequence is CASALNYGNSPLHF. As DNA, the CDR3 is TGCGCCAGCGCCCTAAATTATGGGAATTCACCCCTCCACTTT. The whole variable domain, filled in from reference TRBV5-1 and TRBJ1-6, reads KAGVTQTPRYLIKTRGQQVTLSCSPISGHRSVSWYQQTPGQGLQFLFEYFSETQRNKGNFPGRFSGRQFSNSRSEMNVSTLELGDSALYLCASALNYGNSPLHFGNGTRLTVT.

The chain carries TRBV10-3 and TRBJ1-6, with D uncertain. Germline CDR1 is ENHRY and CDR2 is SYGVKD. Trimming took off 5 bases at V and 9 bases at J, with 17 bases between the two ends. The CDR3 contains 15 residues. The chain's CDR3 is CAISQDPSGGSPLHF. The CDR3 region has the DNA TGTGCCATCAGTCAGGACCCCTCAGGAGGTTCACCCCTCCACTTT.

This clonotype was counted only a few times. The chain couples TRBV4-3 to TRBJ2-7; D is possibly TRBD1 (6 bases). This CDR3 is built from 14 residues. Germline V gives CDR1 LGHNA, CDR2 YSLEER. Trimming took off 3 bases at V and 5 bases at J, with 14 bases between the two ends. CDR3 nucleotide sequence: TGCGCCAGCAGCCAGGGGGCAGGGCAGGACGAGCAGTACTTC. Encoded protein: CASSQGAGQDEQYF.

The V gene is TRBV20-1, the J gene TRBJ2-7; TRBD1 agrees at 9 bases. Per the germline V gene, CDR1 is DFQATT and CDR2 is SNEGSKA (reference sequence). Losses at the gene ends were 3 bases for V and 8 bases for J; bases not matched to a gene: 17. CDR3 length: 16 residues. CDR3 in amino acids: CSARPLTGGDYEKQYF. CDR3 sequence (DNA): TGCAGTGCTAGGCCCTTAACAGGGGGCGATTATGAAAAGCAGTACTTC.

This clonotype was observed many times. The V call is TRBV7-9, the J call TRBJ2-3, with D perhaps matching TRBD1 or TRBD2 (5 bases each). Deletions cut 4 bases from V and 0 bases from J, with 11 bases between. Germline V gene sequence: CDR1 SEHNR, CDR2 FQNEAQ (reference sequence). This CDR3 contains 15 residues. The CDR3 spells CASSSGTLSTDTQYF. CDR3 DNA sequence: TGTGCCAGCAGCTCTGGGACCTTAAGCACAGATACGCAGTATTTT.

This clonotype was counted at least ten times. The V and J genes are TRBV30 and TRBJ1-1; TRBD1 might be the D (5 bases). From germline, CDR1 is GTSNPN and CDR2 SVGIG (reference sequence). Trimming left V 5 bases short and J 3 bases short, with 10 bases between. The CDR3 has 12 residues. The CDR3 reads CAWGTEYTEAFF. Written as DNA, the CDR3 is TGTGCCTGGGGGACCGAGTACACTGAAGCTTTCTTT.

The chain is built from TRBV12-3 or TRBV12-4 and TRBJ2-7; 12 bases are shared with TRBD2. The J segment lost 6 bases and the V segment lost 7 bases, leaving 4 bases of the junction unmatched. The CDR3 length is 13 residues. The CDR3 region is CASNLAGGGEQYF. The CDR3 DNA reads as TGTGCCAGCAACCTAGCGGGAGGGGGCGAGCAGTACTTC.